Listed below are T cell receptor beta chains from one sample, sequenced in a study of blood T cell repertoires in COVID-19. Data came from immunoSEQ multiplex PCR; TCRdb stores just in-frame clones and leaves some out. The table lists some 21,000 clones, roughly 90% of them singletons. The sequenced material came from peripheral blood. Every receptor here comes from a human donor with acute or convalescent COVID-19. The donor label of this sample is uncertain. Both conserved end residues are part of each CDR3.

V gene,CDR3 protein
TRBV7-6,CASSQGLAGMTGYNEQFF
TRBV27,CASIRPGGANEKLFF
TRBV5-4,CASRLTGSQETQYF
TRBV7-3,CASSWAGTSGGIGTDTQYF
TRBV15,CATSEPGQGLNYGYTF
TRBV2,CASSGTGGAYEQYF
TRBV30,CAWTSGTNTGELFF
TRBV7-2,CASSSGLAGGPGTQYF
TRBV2,CASSSTSGRTDTQYF
TRBV27,CASSPNRGGNEQFF
TRBV2,CASRGGAGSIQYF
TRBV5-1,CASSPYAGTNEKLFF
TRBV25-1,CASRDLTNEKLFF
TRBV7-9,CASSRMDRGWTEAFF
TRBV25-1,CASSGSTGNTEAFF
TRBV19,CASSSPSRAGGAFF
TRBV5-5,CASSLGDSQRAFF